This paragraph covers one T cell receptor (beta chain) sequence. Its antigen is undetermined. The sample belongs to a study of blood T cells in healthy people across ages. Findings of the study overall: Conclusively comparing naive with antigen-experienced cells was impossible with unsorted PBMCs.

Approximately 9.7 milliliters was the volume of peripheral blood drawn from each donor. Between the trimmed V and J ends, which lost 5 bases and 0 bases, there was a span of 14 bases. This CDR3 is 16 amino acids long. CDR1 is SGHAT, CDR2 FQDESV, per germline (reference sequence). Alongside a J-beta primer mix, a sample-barcoded 5' primer served in a second PCR lasting about 7 to 11 cycles. A template-switch adaptor containing 12 random nucleotides labeled each cDNA molecule. TCRdb processed the 5' RACE reads anew with MiXCR; each CDR3 protein has one entry. The sample carries 600,000 to 800,000 distinct CDR3 sequences, approximately 52% recorded once.

This TCR was sampled from a woman aged 80 or over in good health. The genes are TRBV11-1 and TRBJ2-1; a possible D gene is TRBD1 (6 bases). Material: blood. The CDR3 spells CASSLGQLSSYNEQFF. DNA for the CDR3: TGTGCCAGCAGCCTAGGACAGCTGAGCTCCTACAATGAGCAGTTCTTC.